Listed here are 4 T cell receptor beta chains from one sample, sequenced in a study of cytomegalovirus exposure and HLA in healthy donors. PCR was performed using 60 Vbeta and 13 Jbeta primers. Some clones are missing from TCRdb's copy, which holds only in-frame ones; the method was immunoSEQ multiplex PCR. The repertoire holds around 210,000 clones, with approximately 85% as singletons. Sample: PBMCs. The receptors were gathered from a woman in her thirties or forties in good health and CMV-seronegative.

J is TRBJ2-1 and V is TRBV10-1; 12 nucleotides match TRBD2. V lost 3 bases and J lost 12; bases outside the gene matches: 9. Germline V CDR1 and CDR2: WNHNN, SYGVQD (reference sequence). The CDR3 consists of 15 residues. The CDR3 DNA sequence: TGCGCCAGCAGTGAATCTAGCGGGAGGGGATCGGCGCAGTTCTTC. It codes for CASSESSGRGSAQFF.

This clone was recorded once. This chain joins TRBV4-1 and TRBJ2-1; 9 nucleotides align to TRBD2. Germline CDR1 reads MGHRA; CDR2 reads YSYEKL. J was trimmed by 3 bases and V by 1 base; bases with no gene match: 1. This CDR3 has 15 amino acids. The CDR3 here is CASSQVAGVYNEQFF. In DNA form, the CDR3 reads TGCGCCAGCAGCCAAGTAGCGGGAGTCTACAATGAGCAGTTCTTC.

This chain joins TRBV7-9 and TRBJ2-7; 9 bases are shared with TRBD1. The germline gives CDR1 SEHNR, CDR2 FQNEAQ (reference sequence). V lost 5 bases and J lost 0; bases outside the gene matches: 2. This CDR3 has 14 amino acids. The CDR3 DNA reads TGTGCCAGCAGCCGGACAGGGGTCTCCTACGAGCAGTACTTC. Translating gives CASSRTGVSYEQYF.

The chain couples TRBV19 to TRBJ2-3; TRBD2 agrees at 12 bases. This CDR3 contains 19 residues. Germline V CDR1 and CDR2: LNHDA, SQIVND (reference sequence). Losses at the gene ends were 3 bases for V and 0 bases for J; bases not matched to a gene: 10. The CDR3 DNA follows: TGTGCCAGTAGTATGACTAGCGGGAGCAGACCCAGAAGCACAGATACGCAGTATTTT. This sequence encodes CASSMTSGSRPRSTDTQYF. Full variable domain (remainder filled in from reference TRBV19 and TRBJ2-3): DGGITQSPKYLFRKEGQNVTLSCEQNLNHDAMYWYRQDPGQGLRLIYYSQIVNDFQKGDIAEGYSVSREKKESFPLTVTSAQKNPTAFYLCASSMTSGSRPRSTDTQYFGPGTRLTVL.